These T cell receptor beta chains were read from a single sample in a study of spatial heterogeneity in lung cancer. TCRdb called the 5' RACE reads again in MiXCR, with one record for every CDR3 protein. This sample has about 24,000 distinct CDR3 sequences, with approximately 9% found just once. Sequencing used lung tumor tissue, obtained at surgery. Receptors were obtained from a male donor with early-stage non-small cell lung cancer. The CDR3 runs from the conserved cysteine through the conserved F or W. Each record gives: V gene, J gene, D gene, clone size, CDR3 DNA, CDR3 protein. The D gene is left open where the match is weak. Only some rows state a clone size, as once, few, many or a class for expanded clones.

>TRBV12-3/TRBV12-4|TRBJ1-5|.|.
TGTGCCAGCAGCTCAGGGGTGCAGCCCCAGCATTTT
CASSSGVQPQHF
>TRBV11-2|TRBJ2-5|.|medium-sized
TGTGCCAGCAGGGCCGGGGAGACCCAGTACTTC
CASRAGETQYF
>TRBV5-1|TRBJ2-4|.|few
TGCGCCAGCAGTCCCGGGGCGGACATTCAGAACTTC
CASSPGADIQNF
>TRBV11-2|TRBJ2-7|TRBD2|medium-sized
TGTGCCAGCAGCTTTAGCGGGAACTCTTACGAGCAGTACTTC
CASSFSGNSYEQYF
>TRBV29-1|TRBJ2-5|TRBD2|many
TGCAGCGTTGAAATAGCGGGAGGAGAGACCCAGTACTTC
CSVEIAGGETQYF
>TRBV6-2/TRBV6-3|TRBJ2-7|.|many
TGTGCCAGCAGTTACTACGAGCAGTACTTC
CASSYYEQYF
>TRBV6-2/TRBV6-3|TRBJ1-1|.|many
TGTGCCAGCAGCGCGCCTGGCAGGGGATTCACTGAAGCTTTCTTT
CASSAPGRGFTEAFF
>TRBV7-2|TRBJ2-4|TRBD1|many
TGTGCCAGCAGCCTCAAGGGACAGGGGAACATTCAGTACTTC
CASSLKGQGNIQYF
>TRBV5-1|TRBJ2-6|TRBD1|medium-sized
TGCGCCAGCAGCCCCGGGACAGGGTACGTCGGGGCCAACGTCCTGACTTTC
CASSPGTGYVGANVLTF
>TRBV20-1|TRBJ2-3|TRBD2|many
TGCAGTGCACCGAATAGCCGGGGGGCAGATACGCAGTATTTT
CSAPNSRGADTQYF
>TRBV28|TRBJ2-7|TRBD2|many
TGTGCCACCCAGACGGGAGGCTCCTACGAGCAGTACTTC
CATQTGGSYEQYF
>TRBV6-2/TRBV6-3|TRBJ2-2|.|few
TGTGCCAGCACAGACCCGCGCCGGGAGCTGTTTTTT
CASTDPRRELFF
>TRBV25-1|TRBJ2-2|TRBD2|many
TGTGCCAGCAGTGGGACTGGACTAGCGGGGGCCGGGGAGCTGTTTTTT
CASSGTGLAGAGELFF
>TRBV7-6|TRBJ2-7|TRBD1|.
TGTGCCAGCAGCTTTTTTGTTGGACAGGGGACCGAGCAGTACTTC
CASSFFVGQGTEQYF
>TRBV4-3|TRBJ2-1|.|few
TGCGCCAGCAGCCAAGACGGCCCGGGGCGCCCCAATGAGGGGCAGTTCTTC
CASSQDGPGRPNEGQFF
>TRBV14|TRBJ2-7|.|many
TGTGCCAGCAGCCAAGATGAGGGGATCAGGTACGAGCAGTACTTC
CASSQDEGIRYEQYF
>TRBV19|TRBJ1-1|.|few
TGTGCCAGTAGAGGGGCAGGGAACAAATTAGAAGCTTTCTTT
CASRGAGNKLEAFF
>TRBV7-2|TRBJ1-5|TRBD1|.
TGTGCCAGCAGCGATACAGGGGCGCTTCAGCCCCAGCATTTT
CASSDTGALQPQHF
>TRBV29-1|TRBJ1-1|.|few
TGCAGCGTTGCTAGGGGCTTCAGCACTGAAGCTTTCTTT
CSVARGFSTEAFF
>TRBV9|TRBJ2-7|.|many
TGTGCCAGCAGCGCAGGACAGAACTACGAGCAGTACTTC
CASSAGQNYEQYF
>TRBV5-1|TRBJ1-2|TRBD1|many
TGCGCCAGCAGCATAAGGACAGGGAATAACTATGGCTACACCTTC
CASSIRTGNNYGYTF
>TRBV20-1|TRBJ1-1|.|many
TGCAGTGCTAGGGGGGGGAACACTGAAGCTTTCTTT
CSARGGNTEAFF
>TRBV27|TRBJ2-6|.|many
TGTGCCAGCAGTTTAAGGGCTGGGGCCAACGTCCTGACTTTC
CASSLRAGANVLTF
>TRBV5-6|TRBJ2-2|.|many
TGTGCCAGCACCCCGGGTCTGACGAACACCGGGGAGCTGTTTTTT
CASTPGLTNTGELFF
>TRBV7-3|TRBJ2-7|TRBD1|many
TGTGCCAGCAGCTTAGGGGGGACAGGCTCCTACGAGCAGTACTTC
CASSLGGTGSYEQYF
>TRBV10-3|TRBJ2-1|TRBD2|few
TGTGCCATCACGGGGACTAGCGGGGGTTACAATGAGCAGTTCTTC
CAITGTSGGYNEQFF
>TRBV5-5|TRBJ2-7|.|many
TGTGCCAGCAGCTTGGAAGGGACTTACGAGCAGTACTTC
CASSLEGTYEQYF
>TRBV18|TRBJ1-1|.|many
TGTGCCAGCTCCCTGAGAGAGGGGAGCACTGAAGCTTTCTTT
CASSLREGSTEAFF
>TRBV20-1|TRBJ2-3|.|.
TGCAGTGCTATCTTCGACAGGCCTACCCCAGATACGCAGTATTTT
CSAIFDRPTPDTQYF
>TRBV4-3|TRBJ2-5|TRBD1|many
TGCGCCAGCAGCCAAGATCGGCTTTCACAGGGGATGGAGACCCAGTACTTC
CASSQDRLSQGMETQYF
>TRBV24-1|TRBJ2-2|TRBD1|large
TGTGCCACCAGTGATTTGCCCGGGACAGGGATCGGGGAGCTGTTTTTT
CATSDLPGTGIGELFF
>TRBV9|TRBJ2-1|TRBD2|.
TGTGCCAGCAGCGTAGATAGCGGGAGAAATAGCTACAATGAGCAGTTCTTC
CASSVDSGRNSYNEQFF
>TRBV6-4|TRBJ1-6|.|few
TGTGCCAGCAGTGACCTCCTGACAGGCACCTATAATTCACCCCTCCACTTT
CASSDLLTGTYNSPLHF
>TRBV29-1|TRBJ2-1|.|many
TGCAGCGTCCGACTAGAAGGTAATGAGCAGTTCTTC
CSVRLEGNEQFF
>TRBV20-1|TRBJ2-7|.|few
TGCAGTGCTCTCCAGGACAGTAAGCACGAGCAGTACTTC
CSALQDSKHEQYF
>TRBV29-1|TRBJ2-4|.|.
TGCAGCGTACTAGTCAGGGATCTTAAAAAAAACATTCAGTACTTC
CSVLVRDLKKNIQYF
>TRBV5-4|TRBJ1-4|TRBD1|.
TGTGCCAGCAGCTTACAGGGGGCAGATGGAAAACTGTTTTTT
CASSLQGADGKLFF